These 18 T cell receptor beta chains share one sample of origin, sequenced in a study of shared clonotypes between healthy human individuals. The method was immunoSEQ multiplex PCR; TCRdb's version includes in-frame clones alone and lacks a portion of them. The sample records over a million clones, roughly 98.5% being singletons. The sequencing input was naive CD4+ T cells sorted from blood. Subset described: CD45RA+ positively selected. Receptor source: a man younger than 45 in good health.

This rearrangement joins TRBV28 to TRBJ2-4, with D maybe TRBD2 (6 bases). Deletions cut 6 bases from V and 3 bases from J, with 15 bases between. This CDR3 comprises 15 residues. Per the germline V gene, CDR1 is MDHEN and CDR2 is SYDVKM. DNA for the CDR3: TGTGCCAGCAGCTCGGAGGGGTTGGACAAAAACATTCAGTACTTC. It codes for CASSSEGLDKNIQYF.

J is TRBJ1-4 and V is TRBV27; no clear D. With 7 bases removed from V and 3 bases from J, the gap between germline ends came to 18 bases. This CDR3 contains 16 residues. The germline CDR1 and CDR2 sequences are MNHEY and SMNVEV (reference sequence). CDR3: CASKPVSGRPNEKLFF. The CDR3 bases are TGTGCCAGCAAGCCGGTTTCGGGGAGGCCTAATGAAAAACTGTTTTTT.

The genes are TRBV28 and TRBJ1-3; no firm D call. CDR1 and CDR2 (germline): MDHEN, SYDVKM. This CDR3 spans 14 amino acids. Trimming removed 4 bases from V and 0 bases from J, with 7 bases in between. The CDR3 region is CASSSPSSGNTIYF. The CDR3 DNA follows: TGTGCCAGCAGTTCACCAAGCTCTGGAAACACCATATATTTT. The complete variable domain, with remaining parts taken from reference TRBV28 and TRBJ1-3, reads DVKVTQSSRYLVKRTGEKVFLECVQDMDHENMFWYRQDPGLGLRLIYFSYDVKMKEKGDIPEGYSVSREKKERFSLILESASTNQTSMYLCASSSPSSGNTIYFGEGSWLTVV.

The chain carries TRBV5-1 and TRBJ2-2; D possibly corresponds to TRBD2 (6 bases). The ends were cut back, 1 base at V and 1 base at J, with 11 bases in the middle. Germline V gives CDR1 SGHRS, CDR2 YFSETQ. CDR3 length equals 16 residues. CDR3 sequence (DNA): TGCGCCAGCAGCTTGCCCCTAGCGATGAACACCGGGGAGCTGTTTTTT. Translated, it gives CASSLPLAMNTGELFF.

V and J are TRBV5-1 and TRBJ2-7, with D perhaps matching TRBD1 or TRBD2 (6 bases each). Trimming pared 1 base from V and 9 bases from J, leaving 17 bases between. The germline CDR1 and CDR2 sequences are SGHRS and YFSETQ. The CDR3 loop spans 14 amino acids. CDR3 coding DNA: TGCGCCAGCAGCTTGTTCGGGGGCCGCACCACGCAGTACTTC. This sequence encodes CASSLFGGRTTQYF. Full variable domain (outside the CDR3, taken from reference TRBV5-1 and TRBJ2-7): KAGVTQTPRYLIKTRGQQVTLSCSPISGHRSVSWYQQTPGQGLQFLFEYFSETQRNKGNFPGRFSGRQFSNSRSEMNVSTLELGDSALYLCASSLFGGRTTQYFGPGTRLTVT.

Concerning this clone: Different DNA sequences within this sample yield the same CDR3. The chain combines TRBV18 with TRBJ1-2; tentative D call: TRBD1 (5 bases). The germline gives CDR1 KGHSH, CDR2 LQKENI. Trimming pared 6 bases from V and 4 bases from J, leaving 12 bases between. CDR3 length equals 13 residues. The chain's CDR3 is CASSPQGPYGYTF. In DNA, the CDR3 is TGTGCCAGCTCTCCTCAGGGCCCCTATGGCTACACCTTC. Full variable domain (missing parts from reference TRBV18 and TRBJ1-2): NAGVMQNPRHLVRRRGQEARLRCSPMKGHSHVYWYRQLPEEGLKFMVYLQKENIIDESGMPKERFSAEFPKEGPSILRIQQVVRGDSAAYFCASSPQGPYGYTFGSGTRLTVV.

The J gene is TRBJ1-5, the V gene TRBV6-1, with D perhaps TRBD1 (5 bases). CDR3 length equals 15 residues. CDR1 MNHNS and CDR2 SASEGT come from the germline V gene. Trimming removed 5 bases from V and 5 bases from J, with 16 bases in between. The CDR3 nucleotides read TGTGCCAGCAGTCTCCCCGGGACCCACGATCAGCCCCAGCATTTT. Translation: CASSLPGTHDQPQHF.

The rearrangement uses TRBV20-1 and TRBJ2-7; D is uncertain. Germline-derived CDR1 and CDR2 are DFQATT and SNEGSKA (reference sequence). V lost 5 bases, J lost 6 bases, and 11 bases lay in between. The CDR3 spans 11 residues. The DNA for the CDR3 is TGCAGTGCTGGAAAGACTCTCGAGCAGTACTTC. Amino acids: CSAGKTLEQYF.

The chain has TRBV18 and TRBJ2-1; 9 nucleotides line up with TRBD2. After removal of 0 bases from V and 7 bases from J, the junction contained 4 bases not matched to a gene. Per germline, CDR1 KGHSH and CDR2 LQKENI. The CDR3 contains 15 residues. The chain's CDR3 is CASSPPREGQNEQFF. The CDR3 DNA follows: TGTGCCAGCTCACCACCGCGGGAGGGTCAGAATGAGCAGTTCTTC.

V is TRBV18 and J is TRBJ1-1; D unclear. The CDR3 spans 13 residues. The V gene's germline CDR1 is KGHSH and CDR2 LQKENI. The V end was cut by 5 bases, the J end by 1 base, with 8 bases between. This chain's CDR3 is CASSNGQNTEAFF. CDR3 DNA sequence: TGTGCCAGCTCAAATGGCCAGAACACTGAAGCTTTCTTT.

This sequence joins TRBV15 and TRBJ2-1; TRBD2 agrees at 7 bases. V lost 0 bases to trimming and J lost 5 bases; unmatched junction nucleotides: 7. The CDR3 is 16 amino acids. Germline values: CDR1 LNHNV, CDR2 YYDKDF (reference sequence). CDR3 DNA sequence: TGTGCCACCAGCAGAGATTTACTAGCGCACCACAATGAGCAGTTCTTC. This sequence encodes CATSRDLLAHHNEQFF.

The genes are TRBV4-3 and TRBJ2-3; TRBD2 agrees at 7 bases. The germline V gene encodes CDR1 LGHNA and CDR2 YSLEER. Unmatched junction bases numbered 9, after V lost 7 bases and J lost 2 bases. CDR3 size: 15 residues. The CDR3 DNA reads as TGCGCCAGCAACTCGGAAGCGGGGTACACAGATACGCAGTATTTT. The encoded protein is CASNSEAGYTDTQYF.

V is TRBV29-1 and J is TRBJ1-1; perhaps TRBD1 as D (5 bases). CDR1 and CDR2 from the germline V gene are SQVTM and ANQGSEA. Trimming shortened V by 3 bases and J by 1 base, and 9 bases separated the two germline ends. The CDR3 totals 13 residues. The CDR3 spells CSVDLGANTEAFF. Here the CDR3 DNA reads TGCAGCGTTGATCTCGGGGCGAACACTGAAGCTTTCTTT.

The chain is built from TRBV19 and TRBJ2-2; TRBD2 matches at 11 bases. There are 15 residues in the CDR3. Germline CDR1 reads LNHDA; CDR2 reads SQIVND (reference sequence). The ends lost 4 bases at V and 6 bases at J; junction bases unmatched: 4. The CDR3 coding sequence is TGTGCCAGTAGTACACTAGCGGGAGCGGCCGGGGAGCTGTTTTTT. It is translated as CASSTLAGAAGELFF.

The chain links TRBV6-5 to TRBJ2-3, with 8 bases identical to TRBD2. From germline, CDR1 is MNHEY and CDR2 SVGAGI. V lost 7 bases and J lost 4; bases outside the gene matches: 10. The CDR3 extends over 15 amino acids. CDR3 nucleotides: TGTGCCAGCACCCCTCAAGGACTAGCTGCAGATACGCAGTATTTT. It is translated as CASTPQGLAADTQYF.

This chain connects TRBV28 to TRBJ2-6, with a weak D call TRBD1 (5 bases). V lost 4 bases and J 2 bases, leaving 12 bases between the germline ends. The CDR3 loop spans 16 amino acids. The germline CDR1 and CDR2 sequences are MDHEN and SYDVKM. The CDR3 loop is CASSYHQGAGANVLTF. CDR3 sequence (DNA): TGTGCCAGCAGTTATCACCAGGGTGCTGGGGCCAACGTCCTGACTTTC.

This clone has only one observation. The genes are TRBV4-3 and TRBJ2-5; D remains ambiguous. The germline gives CDR1 LGHNA, CDR2 YSLEER. This CDR3 is 13 amino acids long. The V end was cut by 0 bases, the J end by 9 bases, with 11 bases between. CDR3 sequence: CASSQETVGSQYF. CDR3 bases: TGCGCCAGCAGCCAAGAGACTGTGGGGTCCCAGTACTTC.

V and J are TRBV18 and TRBJ2-1; 9 positions agree with TRBD1. CDR3 length: 15 residues. Trimming cost V 6 bases and J 5 bases; bases outside gene matches: 8. Germline CDR1 and CDR2: KGHSH and LQKENI. The CDR3 nucleotides are TGTGCCAGCTCTCTAACGGGACAGGGTAACAATGAGCAGTTCTTC. This gives the protein CASSLTGQGNNEQFF.